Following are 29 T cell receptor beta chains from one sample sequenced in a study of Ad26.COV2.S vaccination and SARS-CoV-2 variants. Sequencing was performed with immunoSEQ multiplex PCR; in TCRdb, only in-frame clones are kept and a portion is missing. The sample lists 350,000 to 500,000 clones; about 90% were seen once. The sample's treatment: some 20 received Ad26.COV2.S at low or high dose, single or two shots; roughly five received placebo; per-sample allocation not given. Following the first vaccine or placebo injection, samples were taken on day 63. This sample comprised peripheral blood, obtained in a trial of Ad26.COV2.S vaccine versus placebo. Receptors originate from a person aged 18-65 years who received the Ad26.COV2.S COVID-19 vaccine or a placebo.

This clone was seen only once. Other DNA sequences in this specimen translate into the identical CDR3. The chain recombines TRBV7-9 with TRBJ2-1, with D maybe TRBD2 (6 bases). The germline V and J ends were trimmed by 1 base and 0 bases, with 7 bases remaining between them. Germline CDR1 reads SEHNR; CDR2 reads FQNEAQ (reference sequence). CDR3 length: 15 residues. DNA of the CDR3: TGTGCCAGCAGCTTAGTCGGGAGCTCCTACAATGAGCAGTTCTTC. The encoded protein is CASSLVGSSYNEQFF.

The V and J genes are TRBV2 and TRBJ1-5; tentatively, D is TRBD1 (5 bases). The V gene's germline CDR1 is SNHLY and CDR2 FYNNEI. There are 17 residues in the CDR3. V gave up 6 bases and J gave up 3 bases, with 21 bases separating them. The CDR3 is CASRGRQTKLTNQPQHF. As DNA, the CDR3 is TGTGCCAGCAGGGGTCGACAGACCAAACTAACCAATCAGCCCCAGCATTTT.

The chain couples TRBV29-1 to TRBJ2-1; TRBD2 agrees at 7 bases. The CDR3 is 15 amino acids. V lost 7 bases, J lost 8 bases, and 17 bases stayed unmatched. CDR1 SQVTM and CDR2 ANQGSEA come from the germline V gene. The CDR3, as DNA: TGCAGCGCCGGTGAGGCGGGATGGGGGGGGTATGAGCAGTTCTTC. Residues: CSAGEAGWGGYEQFF.

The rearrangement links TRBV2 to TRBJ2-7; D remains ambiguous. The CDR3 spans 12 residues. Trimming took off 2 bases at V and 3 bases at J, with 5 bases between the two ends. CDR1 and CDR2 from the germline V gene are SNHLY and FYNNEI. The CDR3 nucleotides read TGTGCCAGCAGTGAAAGGAACTACGAGCAGTACTTC. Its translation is CASSERNYEQYF.

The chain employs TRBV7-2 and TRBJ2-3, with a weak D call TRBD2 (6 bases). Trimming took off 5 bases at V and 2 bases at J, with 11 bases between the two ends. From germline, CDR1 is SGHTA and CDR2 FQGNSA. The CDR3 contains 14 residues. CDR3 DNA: TGTGCCAGCAGCACCGGGACTTACACAGATACGCAGTATTTT. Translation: CASSTGTYTDTQYF.

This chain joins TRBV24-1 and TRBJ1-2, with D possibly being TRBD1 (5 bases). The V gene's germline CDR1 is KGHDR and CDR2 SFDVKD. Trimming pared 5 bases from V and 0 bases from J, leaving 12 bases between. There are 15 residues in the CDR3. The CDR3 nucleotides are TGTGCCACCAGTGTAGGGAGGGGAGCTAACTATGGCTACACCTTC. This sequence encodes CATSVGRGANYGYTF.

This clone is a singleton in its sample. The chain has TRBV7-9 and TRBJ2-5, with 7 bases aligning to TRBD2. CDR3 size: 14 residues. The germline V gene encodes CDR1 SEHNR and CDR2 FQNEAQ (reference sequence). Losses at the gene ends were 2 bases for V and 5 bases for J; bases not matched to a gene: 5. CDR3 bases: TGTGCCAGCAGCTTACTAGGGACTACGGAGACCCAGTACTTC. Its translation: CASSLLGTTETQYF.

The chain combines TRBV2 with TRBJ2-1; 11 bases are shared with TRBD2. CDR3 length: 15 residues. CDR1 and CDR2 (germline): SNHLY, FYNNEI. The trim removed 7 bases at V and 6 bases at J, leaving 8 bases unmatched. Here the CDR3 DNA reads TGTGCCAGCACCGTTGGGACTAGCGGTATCAATGAGCAGTTCTTC. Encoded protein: CASTVGTSGINEQFF.

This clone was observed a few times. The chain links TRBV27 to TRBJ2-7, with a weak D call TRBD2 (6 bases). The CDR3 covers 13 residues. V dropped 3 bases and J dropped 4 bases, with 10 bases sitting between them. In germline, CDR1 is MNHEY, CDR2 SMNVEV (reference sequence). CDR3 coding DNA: TGTGCCAGCAGTTTGGCGGGACCTTACGAGCAGTACTTC. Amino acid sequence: CASSLAGPYEQYF.

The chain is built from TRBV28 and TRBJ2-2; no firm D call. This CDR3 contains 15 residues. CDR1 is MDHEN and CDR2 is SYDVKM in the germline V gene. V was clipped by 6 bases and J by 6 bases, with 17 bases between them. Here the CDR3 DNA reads TGTGCCAGCAGGCTGGACCCACGTGGAGCCGGGGAGCTGTTTTTT. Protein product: CASRLDPRGAGELFF.

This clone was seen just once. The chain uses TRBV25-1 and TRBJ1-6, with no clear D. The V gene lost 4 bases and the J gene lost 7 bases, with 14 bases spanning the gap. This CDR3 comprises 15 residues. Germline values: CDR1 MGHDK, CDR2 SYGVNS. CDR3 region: CASSAWTGKNSPLHF. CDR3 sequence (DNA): TGTGCCAGCAGTGCTTGGACCGGGAAGAATTCACCCCTCCACTTT.

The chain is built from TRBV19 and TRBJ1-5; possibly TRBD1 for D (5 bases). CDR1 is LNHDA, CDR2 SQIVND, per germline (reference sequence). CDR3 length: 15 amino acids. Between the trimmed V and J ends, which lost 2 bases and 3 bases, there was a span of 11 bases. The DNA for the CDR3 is TGTGCCAGTAGTATAAACCCAGGGTCCAATCAGCCCCAGCATTTT. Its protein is CASSINPGSNQPQHF.

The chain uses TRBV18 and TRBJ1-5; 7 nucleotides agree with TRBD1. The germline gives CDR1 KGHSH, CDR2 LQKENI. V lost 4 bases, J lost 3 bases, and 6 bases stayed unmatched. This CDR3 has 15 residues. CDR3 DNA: TGTGCCAGCTCACAGACCGGGACAGTCAATCAGCCCCAGCATTTT. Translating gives CASSQTGTVNQPQHF.

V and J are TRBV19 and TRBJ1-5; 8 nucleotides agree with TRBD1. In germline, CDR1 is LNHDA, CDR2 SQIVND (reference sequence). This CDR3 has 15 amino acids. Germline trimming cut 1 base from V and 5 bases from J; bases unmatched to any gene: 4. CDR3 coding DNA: TGTGCCAGTAGTATAGGACAGGGGATTGATCAGCCCCAGCATTTT. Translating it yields CASSIGQGIDQPQHF.

As DNA, the CDR3 is TGTGCCAGCAGCTTCAGCGGCCAGAGCAATCAGCCCCAGCATTTT. As protein: CASSFSGQSNQPQHF. The gene calls are TRBV7-8 and TRBJ1-5; D unclear. This CDR3 has 15 amino acids. V lost 3 bases, J lost 1 base, and 10 bases lay in between. Germline V gene lookup returns CDR1 SGHVS and CDR2 FQNEAQ.

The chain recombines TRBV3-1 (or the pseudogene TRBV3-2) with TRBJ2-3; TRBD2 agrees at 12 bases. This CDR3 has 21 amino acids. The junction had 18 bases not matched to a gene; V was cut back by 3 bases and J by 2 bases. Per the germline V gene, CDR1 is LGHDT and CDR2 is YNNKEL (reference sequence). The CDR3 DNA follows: TGTGCCAGCAGCCACGCAGGGAAGAGACTAGCGGGAGCGGGGGACACAGATACGCAGTATTTT. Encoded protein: CASSHAGKRLAGAGDTDTQYF.

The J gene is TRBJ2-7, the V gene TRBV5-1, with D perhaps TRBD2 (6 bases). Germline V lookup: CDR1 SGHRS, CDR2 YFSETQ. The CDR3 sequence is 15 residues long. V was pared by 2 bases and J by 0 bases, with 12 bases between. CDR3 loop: CASSLRAGSSYEQYF. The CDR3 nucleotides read TGCGCCAGCAGCTTACGCGCCGGGAGCTCCTACGAGCAGTACTTC.

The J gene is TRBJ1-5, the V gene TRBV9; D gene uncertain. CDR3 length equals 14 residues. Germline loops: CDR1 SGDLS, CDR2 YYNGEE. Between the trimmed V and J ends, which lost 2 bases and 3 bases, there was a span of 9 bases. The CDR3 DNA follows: TGTGCCAGCAGCGTTACCGACTCCAATCAGCCCCAGCATTTT. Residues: CASSVTDSNQPQHF.

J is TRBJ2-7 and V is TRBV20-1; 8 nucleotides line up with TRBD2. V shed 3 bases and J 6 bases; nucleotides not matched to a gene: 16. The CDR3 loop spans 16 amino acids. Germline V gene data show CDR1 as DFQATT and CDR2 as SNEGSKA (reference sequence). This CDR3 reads CSASRRQAGVAREQYF. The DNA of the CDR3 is TGCAGTGCTAGTAGACGTCAAGCGGGAGTAGCTCGCGAGCAGTACTTC.

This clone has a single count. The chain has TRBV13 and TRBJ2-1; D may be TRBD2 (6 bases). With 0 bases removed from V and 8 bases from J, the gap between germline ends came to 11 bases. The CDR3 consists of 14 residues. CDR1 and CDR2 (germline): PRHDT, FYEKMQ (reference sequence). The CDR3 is CASSLGGSSYEQFF. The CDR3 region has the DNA TGTGCCAGCAGCTTAGGCGGGAGTAGTTATGAGCAGTTCTTC.

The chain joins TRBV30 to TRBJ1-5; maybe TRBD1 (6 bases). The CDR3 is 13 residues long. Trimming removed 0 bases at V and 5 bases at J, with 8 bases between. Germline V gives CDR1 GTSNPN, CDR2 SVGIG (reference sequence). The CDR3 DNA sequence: TGTGCCTGGAGTGTGGAGGGGGATCAGCCCCAGCATTTT. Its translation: CAWSVEGDQPQHF.

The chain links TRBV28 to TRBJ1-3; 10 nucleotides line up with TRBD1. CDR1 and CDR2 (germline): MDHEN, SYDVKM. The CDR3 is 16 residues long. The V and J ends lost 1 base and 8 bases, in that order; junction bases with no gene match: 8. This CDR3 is CASSLFPGQGKDTIYF. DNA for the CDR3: TGTGCCAGCAGTTTATTTCCGGGACAGGGGAAAGACACCATATATTTT.

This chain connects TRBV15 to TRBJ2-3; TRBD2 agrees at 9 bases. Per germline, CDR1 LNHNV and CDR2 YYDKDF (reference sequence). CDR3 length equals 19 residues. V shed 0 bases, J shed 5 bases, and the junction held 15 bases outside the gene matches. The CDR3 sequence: CATSRDLAGAPRERDTQYF. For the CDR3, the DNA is TGTGCCACCAGCAGAGATTTAGCGGGAGCCCCCCGGGAAAGAGATACGCAGTATTTT.

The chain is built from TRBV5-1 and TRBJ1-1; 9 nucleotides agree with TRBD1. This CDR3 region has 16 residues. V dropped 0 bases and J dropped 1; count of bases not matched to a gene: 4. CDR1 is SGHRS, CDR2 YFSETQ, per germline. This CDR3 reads CASSLAGQGPNTEAFF. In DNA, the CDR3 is TGCGCCAGCAGCTTGGCGGGACAGGGCCCGAACACTGAAGCTTTCTTT.

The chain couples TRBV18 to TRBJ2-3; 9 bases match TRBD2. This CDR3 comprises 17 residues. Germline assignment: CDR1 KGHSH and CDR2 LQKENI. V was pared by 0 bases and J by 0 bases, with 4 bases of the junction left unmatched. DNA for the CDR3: TGTGCCAGCTCACCACCGACTAGCGGAGTCAGCACAGATACGCAGTATTTT. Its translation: CASSPPTSGVSTDTQYF.

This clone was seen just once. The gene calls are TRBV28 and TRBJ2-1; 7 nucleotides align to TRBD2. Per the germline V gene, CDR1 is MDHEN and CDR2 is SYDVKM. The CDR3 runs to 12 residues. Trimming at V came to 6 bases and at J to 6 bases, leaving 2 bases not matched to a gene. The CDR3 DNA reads TGTGCCAGCAGGGGAGGGGCCAATGAGCAGTTCTTC. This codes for CASRGGANEQFF. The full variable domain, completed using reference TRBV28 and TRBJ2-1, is DVKVTQSSRYLVKRTGEKVFLECVQDMDHENMFWYRQDPGLGLRLIYFSYDVKMKEKGDIPEGYSVSREKKERFSLILESASTNQTSMYLCASRGGANEQFFGPGTRLTVL.

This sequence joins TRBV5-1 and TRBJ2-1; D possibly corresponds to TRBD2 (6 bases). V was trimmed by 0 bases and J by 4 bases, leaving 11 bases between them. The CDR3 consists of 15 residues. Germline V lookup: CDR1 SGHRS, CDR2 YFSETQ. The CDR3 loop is CASSLEPGAYNEQFF. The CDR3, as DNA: TGCGCCAGCAGCTTGGAACCGGGAGCTTACAATGAGCAGTTCTTC. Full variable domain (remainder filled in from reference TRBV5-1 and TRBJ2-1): KAGVTQTPRYLIKTRGQQVTLSCSPISGHRSVSWYQQTPGQGLQFLFEYFSETQRNKGNFPGRFSGRQFSNSRSEMNVSTLELGDSALYLCASSLEPGAYNEQFFGPGTRLTVL.

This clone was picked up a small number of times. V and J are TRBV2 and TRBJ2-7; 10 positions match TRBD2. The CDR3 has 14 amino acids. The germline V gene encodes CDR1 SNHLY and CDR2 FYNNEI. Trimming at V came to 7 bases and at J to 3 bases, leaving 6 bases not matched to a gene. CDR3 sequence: CASMGGLANYEQYF. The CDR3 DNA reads TGTGCCAGCATGGGGGGACTAGCGAACTACGAGCAGTACTTC.

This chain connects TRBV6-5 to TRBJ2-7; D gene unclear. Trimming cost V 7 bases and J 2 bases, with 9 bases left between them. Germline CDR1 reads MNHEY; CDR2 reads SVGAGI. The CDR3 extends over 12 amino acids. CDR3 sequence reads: CASKPTPYEQYF. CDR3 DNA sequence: TGTGCCAGCAAGCCTACTCCCTACGAGCAGTACTTC.